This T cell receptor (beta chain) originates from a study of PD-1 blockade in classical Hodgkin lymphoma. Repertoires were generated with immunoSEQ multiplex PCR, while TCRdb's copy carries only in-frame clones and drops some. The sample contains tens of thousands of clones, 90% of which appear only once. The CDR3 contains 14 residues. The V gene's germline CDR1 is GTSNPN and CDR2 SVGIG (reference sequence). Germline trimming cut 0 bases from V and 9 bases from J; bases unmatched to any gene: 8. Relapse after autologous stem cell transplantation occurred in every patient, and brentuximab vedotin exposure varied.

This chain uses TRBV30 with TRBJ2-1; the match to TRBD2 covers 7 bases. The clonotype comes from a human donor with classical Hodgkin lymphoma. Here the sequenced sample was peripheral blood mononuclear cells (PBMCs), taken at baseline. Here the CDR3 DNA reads TGTGCCTGGAGTGTCACGTCGGGAGGATTTGAGCAGTTCTTC. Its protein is CAWSVTSGGFEQFF. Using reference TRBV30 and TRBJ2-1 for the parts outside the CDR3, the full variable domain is SQTIHQWPATLVQPVGSPLSLECTVEGTSNPNLYWYRQAAGRGLQLLFYSVGIGQISSEVPQNLSASRPQDRQFILSSKKLLLSDSGFYLCAWSVTSGGFEQFFGPGTRLTVL.